Here is one T cell receptor beta chain with its context. Its antigen is undetermined. A read error may produce the germline difference seen at one junction end. This entry belongs to a study of PD-1 blockade in classical Hodgkin lymphoma. Whole-study findings and limits: The study found complete responders had baseline diversity similar to newly diagnosed patients. Newly diagnosed patients had baseline TCR diversity that was reportedly lower than that of healthy donors.

Exposure to brentuximab vedotin varied, and each patient had relapsed following autologous stem cell transplantation. Data came from immunoSEQ multiplex PCR; TCRdb stores just in-frame clones and leaves some out. This table holds tens of thousands of clones, nearly 90% found once. The CDR3 loop spans 12 amino acids. Germline CDR1 is KGHSH and CDR2 is LQKENI. V and J are TRBV18 and TRBJ2-7, with TRBD2 identical over 9 bases. Sample: peripheral blood mononuclear cells (PBMCs), taken before the second cycle of nivolumab. The clonotype was recovered from a human donor with classical Hodgkin lymphoma. CDR3 DNA: TGTGCCAGCTCACTACCTAGCGGGACACTCCTCTTC. Protein: CASSLPSGTLLF.